Following are 19 T cell receptor beta chains from one sample sequenced in a study of T cell clonality in common variable immunodeficiency. Profiling relied on immunoSEQ multiplex PCR, and the TCRdb table lists in-frame clones only, not all of them. The sample is made up of some 38,000 clones, none counted only once. The source material was peripheral blood mononuclear cells. The receptors originated from a person aged 18 to 75 in good health.

This clone was found many times. The read terminates 3 residues ahead of where the CDR3 ends, so the germline J gene completes it. V usage is TRBV28 and J usage is TRBJ2-1, with 9 bases identical to TRBD2. The germline V gene encodes CDR1 MDHEN and CDR2 SYDVKM. Trimming cost V 5 bases and J 0 bases; bases outside gene matches: 5. CDR3 length equals 16 residues. The DNA read from the CDR3 is TGTGCCAGCAGTAAACTAGCGGGTACCTCCTACAATGAG. Translated: CASSKLAGTSYNE. The complete CDR3 sequence is CASSKLAGTSYNEQFF.

This clone occurred many times. From the germline J gene comes the end of the CDR3, since the read stops 3 residues before it. The chain uses TRBV28 and TRBJ2-7; 9 nucleotides line up with TRBD2. CDR1 and CDR2 (germline): MDHEN, SYDVKM. The CDR3 spans 16 residues. The J segment lost 0 bases and the V segment lost 8 bases, leaving 11 bases of the junction unmatched. CDR3 residues: CASHTPAGGSSYEQYF. CDR3 DNA, as far as it was read: TGTGCCAGCCATACCCCGGCGGGAGGGTCCTCCTACGAG.

In its sample, this clone was seen a few times. The read terminates 3 residues before the CDR3 end, so the remaining end is supplied by the germline J gene. The rearrangement uses TRBV19 and TRBJ2-3; possibly TRBD2 for D (5 bases). Germline V gene sequence: CDR1 LNHDA, CDR2 SQIVND (reference sequence). This CDR3 has 17 residues. The sequenced part of the CDR3 DNA is TGTGCCAGTAGTATGGTCGGGGATCGGTCAAGCAATCAGCCG. Its protein is CASSMVGDRSSNQP. The full CDR3 sequence reads CASSMVGDRSSNQPQYF.

This clone has at least ten counts. The read stops 3 residues short of the end of the CDR3; the missing end is completed from the germline J gene. The chain is built from TRBV7-3 and TRBJ2-1, with D uncertain. The germline V gene has CDR1 SGHTA and CDR2 FQGTGA. The CDR3 extends over 12 amino acids. The V end was cut by 5 bases, the J end by 7 bases, with 9 bases between. The CDR3 DNA, read in part, is TGTGCCAGCAGCCCCTCTCAGAATGAG. Protein sequence: CASSPSQNE. The whole CDR3 is CASSPSQNEQFF.

There are many counts of this clone. The read gets to within 3 residues of the CDR3 end, and the germline J gene fills in the rest. The chain recombines TRBV29-1 with TRBJ2-2; 8 positions agree with TRBD1. Germline values: CDR1 SQVTM, CDR2 ANQGSEA. This CDR3 contains 14 residues. CDR3 amino acids: CSVAGTGSNEKLFF. The CDR3 bases that were read are TGCAGCGTCGCGGGGACAGGCAGTAATGAAAAG.

As to this clone: This may be a read error, as it is one base from a much larger clone. The read terminates 3 residues ahead of where the CDR3 ends, so the germline J gene completes it. Additional DNA sequences in this sample encode the identical CDR3. This rearrangement joins TRBV7-2 to TRBJ1-3, with D perhaps TRBD1 (5 bases). The CDR3 length is 17 residues. Germline CDR1 reads SGHTA; CDR2 reads FQGNSA. The CDR3 DNA, read in part, is TGTGCCAGCAGCTTAGCAGTGACAGCTACTGCTGGAAACACG. This gives the protein CASSLAVTATAGNT. The whole CDR3 is CASSLAVTATAGNTIYF.

This clone was picked up many times. The read terminates 3 residues before the CDR3 end, so the remaining end is supplied by the germline J gene. The gene calls are TRBV20-1 and TRBJ2-3; D unresolved. Per the germline V gene, CDR1 is DFQATT and CDR2 is SNEGSKA (reference sequence). The CDR3 is 14 residues long. Trimming took 6 bases from V and 2 from J, leaving 15 bases between them. The chain's CDR3 is CSAPPSTHTDTQYF. The DNA read from the CDR3 is TGCAGTGCCCCCCCCTCAACTCACACAGATACG.

This clone was recorded many times. The read stops 3 residues short of the end of the CDR3; the missing end is completed from the germline J gene. V usage is TRBV7-8 and J usage is TRBJ2-2; D unresolved. Germline V CDR1 and CDR2: SGHVS, FQNEAQ. V was pared by 1 base and J by 6 bases, with 12 bases between. The CDR3 covers 15 residues. CDR3 DNA (partial): TGTGCCAGCAGCTTAGTTGCGCCTGGGCCCGGGGAG. Translating it yields CASSLVAPGPGE. The whole CDR3 protein is CASSLVAPGPGELFF.

This clone came up many times. The CDR3 goes on 3 residues after the read ends, and that part is filled in from the germline J gene. The chain carries TRBV16 and TRBJ2-5, with 9 bases lining up with TRBD2. Germline V CDR1 and CDR2: KGHSY, FQNENV. V was pared by 4 bases and J by 5 bases, with 8 bases of the junction left unmatched. CDR3 size: 15 residues. The CDR3 spells CASSPGLARGETQYF. The covered CDR3 bases are TGTGCCAGCAGCCCAGGACTAGCGAGGGGGGAGACC.

This clone was detected many times. The read ends 3 residues early relative to the CDR3; the germline J gene fills the gap. V gene TRBV6-1 combines with J gene TRBJ2-3, with D possibly matching TRBD1 (5 bases). This CDR3 comprises 14 residues. Looked up from germline, CDR1 is MNHNS and CDR2 is SASEGT. The CDR3 bases that were read are TGTGCCAGCAGTGAATGGGGCAGGACGGAGACG. This gives the protein CASSEWGRTET. The whole CDR3 protein is CASSEWGRTETQYF.

In regard to this clone: The read ends 3 residues before the CDR3 terminus; that terminus is restored from the germline J gene. The gene calls are TRBV6-2 or TRBV6-3 and TRBJ1-2; no firm D call. Germline V gene lookup returns CDR1 MNHEY and CDR2 SVGEGT. This CDR3 region has 16 residues. The CDR3 is CASSYGPPSGSYDYTF. The sequenced CDR3 bases are TGTGCCAGCAGTTACGGCCCCCCTAGCGGGAGCTACGAC.

This clone was counted at least ten times. The read gets to within 3 residues of the CDR3 end, and the germline J gene fills in the rest. The rearrangement joins TRBV13 to TRBJ2-5; 7 bases fit TRBD2. The ends lost 0 bases at V and 5 bases at J; junction bases unmatched: 12. CDR1 and CDR2 from the germline V gene are PRHDT and FYEKMQ (reference sequence). The CDR3 is made up of 17 amino acids. The DNA read from the CDR3 is TGTGCCAGCAGCTTAGGCGGTTCGGGGGAGGGCCGGGAGACC. Its protein product is CASSLGGSGEGRET. The complete CDR3 sequence is CASSLGGSGEGRETQYF. The full variable domain, in which reference TRBV13 and TRBJ2-5 provide the parts outside the CDR3, is AAGVIQSPRHLIKEKRETATLKCYPIPRHDTVYWYQQGPGQDPQFLISFYEKMQSDKGSIPDRFSAQQFSDYHSELNMSSLELGDSALYFCASSLGGSGEGRETQYFGPGTRLLVL.

Many counts were recorded for this clone. The read ends 3 residues early relative to the CDR3; the germline J gene fills the gap. J is TRBJ2-7 and V is TRBV4-1; D is unresolved. Trimming took off 0 bases at V and 6 bases at J, with 12 bases between the two ends. This CDR3 spans 14 amino acids. CDR1 MGHRA and CDR2 YSYEKL come from the germline V gene. CDR3 region: CASSQEVGLSEQYF. The CDR3 bases that were read are TGCGCCAGCAGCCAAGAAGTCGGGTTAAGCGAG.

This clone was seen at least ten times. The CDR3 goes on 3 residues after the read ends, and that part is filled in from the germline J gene. The chain joins TRBV19 to TRBJ2-7, with TRBD2 matching 7 bases. After removal of 4 bases from V and 1 base from J, the junction contained 4 bases not matched to a gene. Germline CDR1 and CDR2: LNHDA and SQIVND (reference sequence). The length of the CDR3 is 14 residues. The CDR3 loop reads CASSTPSGSYEQYF. The sequenced CDR3 bases are TGTGCCAGTAGTACCCCTAGCGGTTCCTACGAG.

This clone has at least ten counts. The read halts 3 residues ahead of the CDR3 end, with the missing end drawn from the germline J gene. J is TRBJ2-7 and V is TRBV28; D is unresolved. CDR3 size: 14 residues. Deletions cut 3 bases from V and 6 bases from J, with 15 bases between. CDR1 is MDHEN and CDR2 is SYDVKM in the germline V gene. The CDR3 bases that were read are TGTGCCAGCAGTTTGGGCTTAGGTATTCGCGAG. It encodes CASSLGLGIRE. The full CDR3 reads CASSLGLGIREQYF.

This clone was picked up a small number of times. The read comes to an end 3 residues before the CDR3 does, leaving the germline J gene to fill in the end. The chain combines TRBV6-1 with TRBJ1-1; D might be TRBD1 (6 bases). The V gene's germline CDR1 is MNHNS and CDR2 SASEGT. This CDR3 spans 13 amino acids. CDR3 bases read: TGTGCCAGCAGTCAAGGGATGGGGGCCGAG. Translation: CASSQGMGAE. The full-length CDR3 reads as CASSQGMGAEAFF.

This clone was seen at least ten times. The read falls 3 residues short of the CDR3 end, and the missing part is taken from the germline J gene. The chain combines TRBV5-5 with TRBJ2-2; no definite D call. The length of the CDR3 is 15 residues. Germline V gene sequence: CDR1 SGHKS, CDR2 YYEKEE (reference sequence). V was cut by 4 bases and J by 6 bases, with 16 bases left in between. CDR3 residues: CASSRTGLLAGELFF. CDR3 DNA (partial): TGTGCCAGCAGCCGTACGGGTCTACTCGCCGGGGAG.

This clone was seen at least ten times. The sequence runs out 3 residues before the end of the CDR3; the remainder is reconstructed from the germline J gene. The chain links TRBV19 to TRBJ2-3; 10 positions match TRBD1. CDR3 length equals 16 residues. Germline V CDR1 and CDR2: LNHDA, SQIVND (reference sequence). Trimming took 4 bases from V and 0 from J; bases not matched to a gene: 4. CDR3 sequence reads: CASSRSDRGSTDTQYF. The CDR3 bases that were read are TGTGCCAGTAGTAGATCGGACAGGGGGAGCACAGATACG.

This clone has a count of ten or more. CDR3 amino acids: CSASYRALYNSPLHF. Incomplete CDR3 DNA: TGCAGTGCTAGCTACAGGGCACTCTATAATTCACCC. The chain carries TRBV20-1 and TRBJ1-6; possibly TRBD1 for D (6 bases). The read halts 3 residues ahead of the CDR3 end, with the missing end drawn from the germline J gene. Per germline, CDR1 DFQATT and CDR2 SNEGSKA (reference sequence). This CDR3 spans 15 amino acids. The ends were cut back, 3 bases at V and 3 bases at J, with 12 bases in the middle.